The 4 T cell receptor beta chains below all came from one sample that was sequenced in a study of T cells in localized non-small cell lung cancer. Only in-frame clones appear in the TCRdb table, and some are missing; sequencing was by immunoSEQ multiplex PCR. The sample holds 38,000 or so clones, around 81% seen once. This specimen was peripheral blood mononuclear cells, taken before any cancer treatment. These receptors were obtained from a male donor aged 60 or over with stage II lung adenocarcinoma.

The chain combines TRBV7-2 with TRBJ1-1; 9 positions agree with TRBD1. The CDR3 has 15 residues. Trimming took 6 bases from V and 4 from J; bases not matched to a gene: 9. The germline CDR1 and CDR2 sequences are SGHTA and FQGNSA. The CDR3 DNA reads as TGTGCCAGCAGTAGACAGGGGGGGGCGGGCACTGAAGCTTTCTTT. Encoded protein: CASSRQGGAGTEAFF.

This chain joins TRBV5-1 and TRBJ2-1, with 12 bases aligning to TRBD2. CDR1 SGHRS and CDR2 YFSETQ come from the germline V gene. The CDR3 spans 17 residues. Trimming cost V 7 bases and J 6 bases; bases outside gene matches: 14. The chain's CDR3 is CASGDYKTSGSSNEQFF. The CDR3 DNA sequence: TGCGCCAGCGGGGACTATAAGACTAGCGGGAGTTCCAATGAGCAGTTCTTC.

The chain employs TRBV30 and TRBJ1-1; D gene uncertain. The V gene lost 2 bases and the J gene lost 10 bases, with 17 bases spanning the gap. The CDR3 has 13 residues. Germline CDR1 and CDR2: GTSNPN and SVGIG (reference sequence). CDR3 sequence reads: CAWSSRYTARAFF. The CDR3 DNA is TGTGCCTGGAGTTCCCGGTACACGGCTCGAGCTTTCTTT.

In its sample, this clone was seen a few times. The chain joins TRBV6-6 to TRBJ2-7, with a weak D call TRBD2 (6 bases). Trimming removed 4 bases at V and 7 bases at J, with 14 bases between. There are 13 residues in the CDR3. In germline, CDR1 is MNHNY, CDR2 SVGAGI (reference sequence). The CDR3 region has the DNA TGTGCCAGCAGTTCGACGGGAGTAGGAGAGCAGTACTTC. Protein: CASSSTGVGEQYF.